A single sample gave rise to the 27 T cell receptor beta chains below, sequenced in a study of beta chain features in type 1 diabetes. Study conclusions and caveats: Moderate but significant shortening of TCRB CDR3s was recorded in all four CD4+ subsets from Type 1 diabetes patients.

No antigen is known for these receptors. TCRB transcripts that were expressed got sequenced, as all of the isolated RNA had been reverse transcribed. Profiling relied on immunoSEQ multiplex PCR, and the TCRdb table lists in-frame clones only, not all of them. The sample shows roughly 730,000 clones, roughly an eighth of them seen only once. The source material was naive CD4+ T cells from blood. The source of these receptors is a young man with type 1 diabetes.

Concerning this clone: Other DNA sequences in this sample translate to the same CDR3. This chain connects TRBV30 to TRBJ1-3; no reliable D call. Germline V gives CDR1 GTSNPN, CDR2 SVGIG (reference sequence). V shed 0 bases and J shed 7 bases, with 7 bases lying between them. This CDR3 comprises 12 residues. Written as DNA, the CDR3 is TGTGCCTGGAGTGTTCTGGGGAACACCATATATTTT. It specifies CAWSVLGNTIYF.

This clone has more than one count but fewer than ten. At the DNA level, this CDR3 is encoded by other sequences in the same sample as well. The chain has TRBV30 and TRBJ1-5; unclear D gene. The V gene's germline CDR1 is GTSNPN and CDR2 SVGIG (reference sequence). The germline V and J ends were trimmed by 0 bases and 4 bases, with 7 bases remaining between them. The CDR3 sequence is 13 residues long. This CDR3 reads CAWSVDSNQPQHF. DNA for the CDR3: TGTGCCTGGAGTGTAGACTCTAATCAGCCCCAGCATTTT.

This clone showed up just a few times. The V call is TRBV16, the J call TRBJ1-2; a possible D gene is TRBD1 (5 bases). This CDR3 spans 13 amino acids. The V end was cut by 2 bases, the J end by 8 bases, with 12 bases between. Germline CDR1 KGHSY, CDR2 FQNENV. CDR3 loop: CASSQGQGVGYTF. The CDR3 nucleotides are TGTGCCAGCAGCCAAGGCCAGGGCGTAGGCTACACCTTC.

This clone was picked up a small number of times. The same CDR3 arises from other DNA sequences in this sample as well. V and J are TRBV7-9 and TRBJ2-3; D may correspond to TRBD1 or TRBD2 (6 bases each). CDR1 SEHNR and CDR2 FQNEAQ come from the germline V gene (reference sequence). This CDR3 has 14 amino acids. The germline V and J ends were trimmed by 1 base and 3 bases, with 8 bases remaining between them. The CDR3 DNA is TGTGCCAGCAGCTTAGAGGGGGGTACAGATACGCAGTATTTT. Translation: CASSLEGGTDTQYF. Full variable domain (missing parts from reference TRBV7-9 and TRBJ2-3): DTGVSQNPRHKITKRGQNVTFRCDPISEHNRLYWYRQTLGQGPEFLTYFQNEAQLEKSRLLSDRFSAERPKGSFSTLEIQRTEQGDSAMYLCASSLEGGTDTQYFGPGTRLTVL.

The V call is TRBV7-9, the J call TRBJ2-1; 9 bases are a match to TRBD1. There are 15 residues in the CDR3. Germline CDR1 SEHNR, CDR2 FQNEAQ (reference sequence). With V trimmed by 7 bases and J by 5 bases, 9 bases remained unmatched. CDR3 protein: CASTEGDRDHNEQFF. The DNA for the CDR3 is TGTGCCAGCACCGAGGGGGACAGGGACCACAATGAGCAGTTCTTC.

The chain employs TRBV5-4 and TRBJ2-1, with a possible D match to TRBD1 (6 bases). V was trimmed by 5 bases and J by 0 bases, leaving 12 bases between them. CDR1 is SGHNT and CDR2 is YYREEE in the germline V gene (reference sequence). The CDR3 runs 15 residues. The CDR3 here is CASSSGRGSYNEQFF. Here the CDR3 DNA reads TGTGCCAGCAGTTCCGGCAGGGGCTCCTACAATGAGCAGTTCTTC.

This clone has a handful of counts. The chain couples TRBV30 to TRBJ1-1; D might be TRBD1 (6 bases). The CDR3 loop spans 16 amino acids. CDR1 and CDR2 (germline): GTSNPN, SVGIG (reference sequence). V lost 3 bases and J 7 bases, leaving 24 bases between the germline ends. In nucleotides, the CDR3 is TGTGCCTGGAGAAAACAGGGATTGGGATTTACAGATGAAGCTTTCTTT. This sequence encodes CAWRKQGLGFTDEAFF. Supplemented by reference TRBV30 and TRBJ1-1, the full variable domain reads SQTIHQWPATLVQPVGSPLSLECTVEGTSNPNLYWYRQAAGRGLQLLFYSVGIGQISSEVPQNLSASRPQDRQFILSSKKLLLSDSGFYLCAWRKQGLGFTDEAFFGQGTRLTVV.

The chain joins TRBV11-2 to TRBJ2-3, with TRBD1 matching 9 bases. Germline V lookup: CDR1 SGHAT, CDR2 FQNNGV. The V segment lost 5 bases and the J segment 4 bases; nucleotides outside the gene matches: 4. The CDR3 runs to 14 residues. The CDR3 reads CASSQTGGADTQYF. DNA of the CDR3: TGTGCCAGCAGCCAGACAGGGGGTGCAGATACGCAGTATTTT. The variable domain in full, completed from reference TRBV11-2 and TRBJ2-3, reads EAGVAQSPRYKIIEKRQSVAFWCNPISGHATLYWYQQILGQGPKLLIQFQNNGVVDDSQLPKDRFSAERLKGVDSTLKIQPAKLEDSAVYLCASSQTGGADTQYFGPGTRLTVL.

Turning to this clone: Distinct nucleotide sequences in the sample also encode this CDR3. The chain combines TRBV18 with TRBJ1-1, with a tentative D call TRBD1 (5 bases). This CDR3 is 13 amino acids long. Germline V lookup: CDR1 KGHSH, CDR2 LQKENI. V was trimmed by 3 bases and J by 0 bases, leaving 5 bases between them. The CDR3 DNA reads as TGTGCCAGCTCACCGACAGTGAACACTGAAGCTTTCTTT. It specifies CASSPTVNTEAFF.

This clone was seen only a few times. The chain joins TRBV28 to TRBJ2-3; TRBD1 matches at 7 bases. With V trimmed by 8 bases and J by 2 bases, 10 bases remained unmatched. CDR3 length: 15 residues. Germline V gene data show CDR1 as MDHEN and CDR2 as SYDVKM. The CDR3 sequence is CASQTGTALTDTQYF. The CDR3 bases are TGTGCCAGCCAAACCGGGACAGCACTCACAGATACGCAGTATTTT.

This clone was recorded a few times. This chain joins TRBV5-1 and TRBJ2-2; D is possibly TRBD1 or TRBD2 (5 bases each). CDR1 and CDR2 from the germline V gene are SGHRS and YFSETQ. Trimming removed 0 bases from V and 2 bases from J, with 11 bases in between. The CDR3 extends over 16 amino acids. CDR3 DNA sequence: TGCGCCAGCAGCTTGGCGGGACGCCAAAACACCGGGGAGCTGTTTTTT. Its translation: CASSLAGRQNTGELFF.

This chain links TRBV4-1 with TRBJ2-1; D is unresolved. This CDR3 has 16 amino acids. V was pared by 0 bases and J by 2 bases, with 11 bases between. Germline V gene sequence: CDR1 MGHRA, CDR2 YSYEKL. The CDR3 region is CASSQDTIFPYNEQFF. DNA of the CDR3: TGCGCCAGCAGCCAAGATACTATCTTCCCCTACAATGAGCAGTTCTTC.

The rearrangement uses TRBV18 and TRBJ1-4; 8 nucleotides align to TRBD1. Trimming took 3 bases from V and 4 from J; bases not matched to a gene: 4. This CDR3 has 15 amino acids. The germline V gene has CDR1 KGHSH and CDR2 LQKENI. CDR3 DNA sequence: TGTGCCAGCTCACCGGACAGGGTCGTTAATGAAAAACTGTTTTTT. Encoded protein: CASSPDRVVNEKLFF. Looking up the rest from reference TRBV18 and TRBJ1-4 gives the full variable domain: NAGVMQNPRHLVRRRGQEARLRCSPMKGHSHVYWYRQLPEEGLKFMVYLQKENIIDESGMPKERFSAEFPKEGPSILRIQQVVRGDSAAYFCASSPDRVVNEKLFFGSGTQLSVL.

The chain joins TRBV30 to TRBJ1-1; D is possibly TRBD1 (5 bases). The CDR3 runs 14 residues. Germline V gene sequence: CDR1 GTSNPN, CDR2 SVGIG (reference sequence). With 3 bases removed from V and 1 base from J, the gap between germline ends came to 12 bases. The CDR3 sequence: CAWRTGPWNTEAFF. The CDR3 DNA sequence: TGTGCCTGGAGGACGGGGCCTTGGAACACTGAAGCTTTCTTT. Combining the CDR3 with reference TRBV30 and TRBJ1-1 gives the whole variable domain SQTIHQWPATLVQPVGSPLSLECTVEGTSNPNLYWYRQAAGRGLQLLFYSVGIGQISSEVPQNLSASRPQDRQFILSSKKLLLSDSGFYLCAWRTGPWNTEAFFGQGTRLTVV.

In this sample, this clone turned up a few times. V usage is TRBV4-1 and J usage is TRBJ2-7; TRBD1 matches at 8 bases. The length of the CDR3 is 13 residues. Germline lookup yields CDR1 MGHRA and CDR2 YSYEKL. V gave up 6 bases and J gave up 5 bases; unmatched junction bases: 6. The CDR3 DNA reads as TGCGCCAGCAGACAGACAGGGGTTAACGAGCAGTACTTC. Its translation is CASRQTGVNEQYF.

The V call is TRBV28, the J call TRBJ1-1; the match to TRBD1 covers 9 bases. CDR1 MDHEN and CDR2 SYDVKM come from the germline V gene. The CDR3 covers 13 residues. With V trimmed by 6 bases and J by 6 bases, 5 bases remained unmatched. Written as DNA, the CDR3 is TGTGCCAGCAGACTGGACAGGGGATCTGAAGCTTTCTTT. Translating gives CASRLDRGSEAFF. The entire variable domain, with the rest obtained from reference TRBV28 and TRBJ1-1, is as follows: DVKVTQSSRYLVKRTGEKVFLECVQDMDHENMFWYRQDPGLGLRLIYFSYDVKMKEKGDIPEGYSVSREKKERFSLILESASTNQTSMYLCASRLDRGSEAFFGQGTRLTVV.

The gene calls are TRBV30 and TRBJ2-6; D not resolved. Germline V lookup: CDR1 GTSNPN, CDR2 SVGIG (reference sequence). V lost 2 bases and J lost 1, with 12 bases in between. The CDR3 extends over 16 amino acids. CDR3 nucleotide sequence: TGTGCCTGGAGTTTCCCCGCCCATTCTGGGGCCAACGTCCTGACTTTC. Its protein product is CAWSFPAHSGANVLTF.

This clone was found a few times. The V call is TRBV7-9, the J call TRBJ2-5, with 12 nucleotides matching TRBD1. The CDR3 loop spans 15 amino acids. Looked up from germline, CDR1 is SEHNR and CDR2 is FQNEAQ (reference sequence). The junction had 6 bases not matched to a gene; V was cut back by 5 bases and J by 5 bases. The CDR3 nucleotides are TGTGCCAGCAGCCACGGGACAGGGGGCCGGGAGACCCAGTACTTC. Protein: CASSHGTGGRETQYF.

This clone has only a few counts. The chain employs TRBV7-7 and TRBJ2-1, with TRBD1 matching 8 bases. CDR1 SSHAT and CDR2 FNYEAQ come from the germline V gene (reference sequence). This CDR3 has 15 residues. V trimming: 5 bases; J trimming: 4 bases; junction bases outside the gene matches: 7. The CDR3 region is CASSEDRDSYNEQFF. CDR3 nucleotides: TGTGCCAGCAGCGAGGACAGGGACTCATACAATGAGCAGTTCTTC.

This clone has just a few counts. V usage is TRBV30 and J usage is TRBJ2-2; 10 nucleotides agree with TRBD2. Trimming took 0 bases from V and 5 from J; bases not matched to a gene: 3. The length of the CDR3 is 15 residues. CDR1 and CDR2 from the germline V gene are GTSNPN and SVGIG (reference sequence). The CDR3 sequence is CAWSVQLAGTGELFF. CDR3 bases: TGTGCCTGGAGTGTACAACTAGCGGGGACCGGGGAGCTGTTTTTT.

The chain combines TRBV30 with TRBJ1-4; D remains ambiguous. CDR1 is GTSNPN, CDR2 SVGIG, per germline (reference sequence). CDR3 length equals 15 residues. With 0 bases removed from V and 0 bases from J, the gap between germline ends came to 8 bases. The chain's CDR3 is CAWSVRGATNEKLFF. CDR3 coding DNA: TGTGCCTGGAGTGTACGGGGAGCAACTAATGAAAAACTGTTTTTT.

This clone has just a few counts. This rearrangement joins TRBV7-9 to TRBJ2-7; D might be TRBD1 (5 bases). V dropped 4 bases and J dropped 2 bases, with 12 bases sitting between them. There are 14 residues in the CDR3. Germline V gives CDR1 SEHNR, CDR2 FQNEAQ (reference sequence). The CDR3 DNA reads TGTGCCAGCAGCTCCAGGGAAAAGACCTACGAGCAGTACTTC. Translating it yields CASSSREKTYEQYF.

This clone has a handful of counts. The chain uses TRBV7-8 and TRBJ2-5; 9 bases map to TRBD1. Germline V lookup: CDR1 SGHVS, CDR2 FQNEAQ. J lost 5 bases, V lost 4 bases, and 8 bases had no gene match. This CDR3 has 15 residues. The CDR3 protein is CASSSVQGARETQYF. The DNA of the CDR3 is TGTGCCAGCAGCTCCGTACAGGGGGCACGGGAGACCCAGTACTTC. Together with reference TRBV7-8 and TRBJ2-5, the CDR3 gives the full variable domain: GAGVSQSPRYKVAKRGQDVALRCDPISGHVSLFWYQQALGQGPEFLTYFQNEAQLDKSGLPSDRFFAERPEGSVSTLKIQRTQQEDSAVYLCASSSVQGARETQYFGPGTRLLVL.

This clone turned up a few times. The chain recombines TRBV6-1 with TRBJ1-6; perhaps TRBD1 as D (5 bases). CDR3 length equals 15 residues. CDR1 is MNHNS and CDR2 is SASEGT in the germline V gene. V lost 3 bases, J lost 10 bases, and 16 bases lay in between. CDR3 residues: CASSDNFAGSSPLHF. The CDR3 coding sequence is TGTGCCAGCAGTGATAATTTTGCAGGGAGCTCACCCCTCCACTTT.

The chain has TRBV2 and TRBJ1-6; D ambiguous. In germline, CDR1 is SNHLY, CDR2 FYNNEI. The CDR3 sequence is 12 residues long. V lost 8 bases, J lost 5 bases, and 7 bases lay in between. CDR3 residues: CASGIDNSPLHF. The CDR3 DNA is TGTGCCAGCGGTATCGATAATTCACCCCTCCACTTT. The whole variable domain, filled in from reference TRBV2 and TRBJ1-6, reads EPEVTQTPSHQVTQMGQEVILRCVPISNHLYFYWYRQILGQKVEFLVSFYNNEISEKSEIFDDQFSVERPDGSNFTLKIRSTKLEDSAMYFCASGIDNSPLHFGNGTRLTVT.

This clone appeared a few times. The J gene is TRBJ1-5, the V gene TRBV28; 12 bases fit TRBD1. Trimming took 2 bases from V and 6 from J; bases not matched to a gene: 14. The length of the CDR3 is 19 residues. Germline-derived CDR1 and CDR2 are MDHEN and SYDVKM. CDR3 protein: CASSLPTKLGTGGGQPQHF. Written as DNA, the CDR3 is TGTGCCAGCAGTTTACCTACCAAACTGGGGACAGGGGGCGGTCAGCCCCAGCATTTT.

The rearrangement uses TRBV5-4 and TRBJ2-4; 14 bases are shared with TRBD2. This CDR3 contains 19 residues. The junction had 11 bases not matched to a gene; V was cut back by 5 bases and J by 1 base. Germline CDR1 SGHNT, CDR2 YYREEE (reference sequence). The CDR3 loop is CASSPRLAGGPVAKNIQYF. The CDR3, as DNA: TGTGCCAGCAGTCCACGACTAGCGGGGGGGCCGGTGGCCAAAAACATTCAGTACTTC.